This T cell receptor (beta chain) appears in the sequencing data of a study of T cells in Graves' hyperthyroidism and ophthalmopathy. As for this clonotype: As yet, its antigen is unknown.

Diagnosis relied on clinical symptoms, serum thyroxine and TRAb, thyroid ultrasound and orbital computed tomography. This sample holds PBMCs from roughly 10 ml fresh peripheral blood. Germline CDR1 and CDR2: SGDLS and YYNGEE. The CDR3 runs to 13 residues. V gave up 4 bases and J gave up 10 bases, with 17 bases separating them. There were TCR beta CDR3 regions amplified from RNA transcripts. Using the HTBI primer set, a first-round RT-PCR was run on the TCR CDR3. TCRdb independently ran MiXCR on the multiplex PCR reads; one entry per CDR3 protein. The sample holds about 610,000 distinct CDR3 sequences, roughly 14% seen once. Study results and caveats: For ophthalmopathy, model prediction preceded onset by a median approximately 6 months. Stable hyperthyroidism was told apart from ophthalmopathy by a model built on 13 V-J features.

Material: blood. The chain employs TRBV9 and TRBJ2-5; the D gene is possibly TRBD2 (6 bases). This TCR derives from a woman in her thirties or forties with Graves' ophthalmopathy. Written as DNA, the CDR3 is TGTGCCAGCAGCCCAGCAGGAGGGGCGGACCAGTACTTC. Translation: CASSPAGGADQYF. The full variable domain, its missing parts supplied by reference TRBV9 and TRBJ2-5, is DSGVTQTPKHLITATGQRVTLRCSPRSGDLSVYWYQQSLDQGLQFLIQYYNGEERAKGNILERFSAQQFPDLHSELNLSSLELGDSALYFCASSPAGGADQYFGPGTRLLVL.